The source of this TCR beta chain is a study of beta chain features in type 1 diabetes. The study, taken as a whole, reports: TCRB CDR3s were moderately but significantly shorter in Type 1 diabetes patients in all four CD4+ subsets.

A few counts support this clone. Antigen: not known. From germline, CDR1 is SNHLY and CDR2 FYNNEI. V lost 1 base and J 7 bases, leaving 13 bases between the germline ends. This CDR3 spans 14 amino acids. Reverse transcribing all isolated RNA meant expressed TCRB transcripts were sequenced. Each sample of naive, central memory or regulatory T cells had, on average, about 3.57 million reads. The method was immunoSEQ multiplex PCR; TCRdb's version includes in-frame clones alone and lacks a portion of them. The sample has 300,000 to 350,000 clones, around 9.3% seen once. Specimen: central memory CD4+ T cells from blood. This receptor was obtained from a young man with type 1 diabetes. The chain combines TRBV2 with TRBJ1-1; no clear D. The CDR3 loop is CASSEGWGLGEAFF. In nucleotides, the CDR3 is TGTGCCAGCAGTGAAGGATGGGGTCTTGGTGAAGCTTTCTTT.